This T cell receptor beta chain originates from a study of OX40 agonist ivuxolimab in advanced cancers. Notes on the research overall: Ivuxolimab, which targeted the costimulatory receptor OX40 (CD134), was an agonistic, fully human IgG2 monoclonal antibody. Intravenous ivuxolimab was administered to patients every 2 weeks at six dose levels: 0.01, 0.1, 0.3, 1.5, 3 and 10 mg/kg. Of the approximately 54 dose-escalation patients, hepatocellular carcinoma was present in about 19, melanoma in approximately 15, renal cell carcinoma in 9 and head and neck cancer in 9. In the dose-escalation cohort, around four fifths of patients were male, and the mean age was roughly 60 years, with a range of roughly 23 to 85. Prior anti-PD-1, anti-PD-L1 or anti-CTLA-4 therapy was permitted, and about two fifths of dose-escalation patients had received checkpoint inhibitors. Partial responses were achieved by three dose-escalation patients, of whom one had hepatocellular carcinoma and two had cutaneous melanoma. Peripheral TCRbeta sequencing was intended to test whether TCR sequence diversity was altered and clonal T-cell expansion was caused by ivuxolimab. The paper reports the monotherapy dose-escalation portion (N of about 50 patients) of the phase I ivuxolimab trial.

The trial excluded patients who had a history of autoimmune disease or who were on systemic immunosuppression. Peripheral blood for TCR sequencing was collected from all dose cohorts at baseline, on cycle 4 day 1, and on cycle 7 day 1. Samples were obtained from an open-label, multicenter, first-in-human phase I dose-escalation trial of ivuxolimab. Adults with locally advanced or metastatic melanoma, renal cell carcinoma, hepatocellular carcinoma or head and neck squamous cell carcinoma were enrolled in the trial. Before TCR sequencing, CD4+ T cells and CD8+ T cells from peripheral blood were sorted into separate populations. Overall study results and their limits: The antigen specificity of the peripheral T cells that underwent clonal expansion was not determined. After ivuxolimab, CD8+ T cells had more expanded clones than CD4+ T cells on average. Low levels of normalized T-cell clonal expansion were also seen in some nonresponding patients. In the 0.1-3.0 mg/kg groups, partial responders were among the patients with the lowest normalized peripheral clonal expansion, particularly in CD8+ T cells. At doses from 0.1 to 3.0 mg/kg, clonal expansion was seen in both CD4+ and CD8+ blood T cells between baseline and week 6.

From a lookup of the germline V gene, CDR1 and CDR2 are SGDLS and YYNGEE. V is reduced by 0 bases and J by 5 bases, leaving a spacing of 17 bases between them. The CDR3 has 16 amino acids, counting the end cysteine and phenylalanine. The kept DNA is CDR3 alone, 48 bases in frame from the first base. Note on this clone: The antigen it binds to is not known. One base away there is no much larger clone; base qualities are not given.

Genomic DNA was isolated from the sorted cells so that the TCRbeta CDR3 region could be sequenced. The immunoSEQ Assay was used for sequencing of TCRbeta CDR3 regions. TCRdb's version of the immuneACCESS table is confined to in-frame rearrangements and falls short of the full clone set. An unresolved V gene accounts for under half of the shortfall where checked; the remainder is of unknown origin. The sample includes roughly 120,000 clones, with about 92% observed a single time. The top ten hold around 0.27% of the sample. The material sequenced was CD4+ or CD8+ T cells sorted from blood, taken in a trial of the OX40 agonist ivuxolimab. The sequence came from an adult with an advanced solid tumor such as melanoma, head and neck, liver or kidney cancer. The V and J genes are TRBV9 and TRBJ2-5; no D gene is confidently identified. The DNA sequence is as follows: TGTGCCAGCAGCGTAGAGGTCTCCAACTCACGGGAGACCCAGTACTTC. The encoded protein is CASSVEVSNSRETQYF.